This T cell receptor beta chain derives from a study of blood T cell dynamics during melanoma immunotherapy. Looking at the study overall: Patients with metastatic melanoma got pembrolizumab or nivolumab-ipilimumab as first-line care.

Time point denoted: week 3, after first cycle of checkpoint inhibitor. Prior systemic cancer therapy, immunosuppressant use and other active malignancies excluded patients. CDR3 size: 16 residues. Germline loops: CDR1 SEHNR, CDR2 FQNEAQ (reference sequence). V shed 3 bases, J shed 2 bases, and the junction held 7 bases outside the gene matches. For sorted CD8+ subsets, all extracted DNA was loaded. Method: immunoSEQ multiplex PCR; TCRdb's copy keeps in-frame clones and lacks some. The repertoire holds about 12,000 clones, under 95% seen once, with roughly 0.19% in the top ten. V gene TRBV7-9 combines with J gene TRBJ2-5; 9 positions match TRBD2. This TCR was sampled from a human donor with melanoma. The sample in question was effector memory CD8+ T cells from blood, obtained from a patient treated with checkpoint blockade. The CDR3 DNA sequence: TGTGCCAGCAGCTTCCGGCGGGAGGGGTTTCAAGAGACCCAGTACTTC. Translated: CASSFRREGFQETQYF.